This TCR beta chain was sequenced for a study of PD-L1 blockade in urothelial cancer. As for the study in general: Researchers found blood samples held a median of approximately 150,000 T cells.

TCRdb's copy holds only in-frame clones and misses some; the assay was immunoSEQ multiplex PCR. The sample lists about 52,000 clones, roughly 80% occurring once. The CDR3 sequence is 15 residues long. Germline V CDR1 and CDR2: SGHVS, FQNEAQ. The V end lost 5 bases, the J end lost 0 bases, and 11 bases lay between the germline ends. This TCR was sampled from a man between 65 and 80 years old with urothelial cancer. The rearrangement links TRBV7-8 to TRBJ2-1; maybe TRBD1 (6 bases). The material sequenced was PBMCs, taken around atezolizumab (anti-PD-L1) treatment. The CDR3 sequence: CASSPYRVSYNEQFF. The CDR3 DNA reads as TGTGCCAGCAGCCCCTACAGGGTCTCCTACAATGAGCAGTTCTTC. Looking up the rest from reference TRBV7-8 and TRBJ2-1 gives the full variable domain: GAGVSQSPRYKVAKRGQDVALRCDPISGHVSLFWYQQALGQGPEFLTYFQNEAQLDKSGLPSDRFFAERPEGSVSTLKIQRTQQEDSAVYLCASSPYRVSYNEQFFGPGTRLTVL.